This T cell receptor (beta chain) was obtained from a study of human T cells and chemical hapten exposure. Between the trimmed V and J ends, which lost 2 bases and 0 bases, there was a span of 14 bases. The CDR3 runs 18 residues. Per germline, CDR1 KGHSH and CDR2 LQKENI. Time point defined: pre-sensitization, week 0. Treatment here: therapeutic diphenylcyclopropenone sensitization with weekly scalp DPC. TCRdb used MiXCR to reprocess the RACE reads, holding one entry per CDR3 protein. This repertoire shows about 51,000 distinct CDR3 sequences, around a tenth found once; its top ten account for 11% to 15%. The table lists this clonotype with many counts.

Material: whole blood, obtained in connection with sensitization to the hapten diphenylcyclopropenone (DPC). The chain employs TRBV18 and TRBJ1-6; D might be TRBD1 (6 bases). This receptor was identified in a woman aged 40 to 50 with alopecia areata. Some clones in this sample may be carry-over from other donors' samples. The DNA for the CDR3 is TGTGCCAGCTCACCAGAGGACAGTTTTAGCTCCTATAATTCACCCCTCCACTTT. Protein sequence: CASSPEDSFSSYNSPLHF.